The sequence of this T cell receptor beta chain was determined in a study of T cell responses to AZD1222 COVID-19 vaccine. CDR3 length equals 17 residues. The germline V gene has CDR1 LNHDA and CDR2 SQIVND (reference sequence). V was pared by 8 bases and J by 6 bases, with 17 bases of the junction left unmatched. The method was immunoSEQ multiplex PCR; TCRdb's version includes in-frame clones alone and lacks a portion of them. The sample lists about 190,000 clones, 90% to 95% occurring once. This sequence was found in an adult in good health. The chain couples TRBV19 to TRBJ2-5; TRBD2 matches at 11 bases. The input for sequencing was peripheral blood, taken on day 0 of AZD1222 vaccination. CDR3 sequence reads: CASADPRVAGGRKTQYF. In DNA form, the CDR3 reads TGTGCCAGTGCCGATCCCCGGGTAGCGGGAGGGAGGAAGACCCAGTACTTC.